This T cell receptor (beta chain) comes out of a study of blood T cell repertoires in COVID-19. Study-wide context: COVID-19 samples, acute and convalescent, were from the United States, Italy and Spain. Sources were T cells, B-cell-depleted T cells, or PBMCs; the material itself was cDNA or gDNA.

Enrollment of patients from Seattle took place during active infection, with longitudinal follow-up. This CDR3 contains 16 residues. The V and J ends lost 0 bases and 0 bases respectively, with 9 bases between them. Germline CDR1 is LNHNV and CDR2 is YYDKDF (reference sequence). Per the original data handling: Estimates of nucleated cell counts were drawn from the amplification of reference gene primers. Produced via immunoSEQ multiplex PCR; TCRdb's table is partial and in-frame only. V and J calls and clone size come straight from that table; D and trimming were deduced from the DNA. The repertoire holds over 200,000 clones, 70% to 90% seen once, with around a tenth in the top ten.

The sample taken for sequencing was peripheral blood. This TCR was recovered from a man aged 45 to 65 with COVID-19, enrolled during active disease. This chain connects TRBV15 to TRBJ1-3, with a weak D call TRBD1 (5 bases). The CDR3 bases are TGTGCCACCAGCAGAGATTCAGGGCCCTCTGGAAACACCATATATTTT. As protein: CATSRDSGPSGNTIYF.